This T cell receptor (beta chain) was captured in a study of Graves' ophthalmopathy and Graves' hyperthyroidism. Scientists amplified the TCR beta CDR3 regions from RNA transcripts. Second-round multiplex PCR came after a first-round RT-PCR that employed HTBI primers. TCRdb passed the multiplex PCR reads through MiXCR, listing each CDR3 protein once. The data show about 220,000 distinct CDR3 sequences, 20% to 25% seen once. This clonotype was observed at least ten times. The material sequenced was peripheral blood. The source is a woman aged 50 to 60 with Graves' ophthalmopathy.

The chain's CDR3 is CASSSPTWDIQYF. The DNA for the CDR3 is TGTGCCAGCAGTTCCCCCACCTGGGACATTCAGTACTTC. The gene calls are TRBV6-2 or TRBV6-3 and TRBJ2-4; D ambiguous. The CDR3 has 13 amino acids. Trimming removed 4 bases from V and 8 bases from J, with 12 bases in between. Germline loops: CDR1 MNHEY, CDR2 SVGEGT.